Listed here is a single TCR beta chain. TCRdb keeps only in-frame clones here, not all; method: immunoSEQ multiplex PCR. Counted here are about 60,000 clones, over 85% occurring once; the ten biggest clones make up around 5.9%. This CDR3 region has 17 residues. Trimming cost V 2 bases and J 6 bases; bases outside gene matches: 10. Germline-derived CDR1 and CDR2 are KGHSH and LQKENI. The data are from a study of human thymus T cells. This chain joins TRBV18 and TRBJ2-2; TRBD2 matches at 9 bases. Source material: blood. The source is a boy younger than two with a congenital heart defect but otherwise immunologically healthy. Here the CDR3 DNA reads TGTGCCAGCTCACCATTGACAGCGGGGGGCCAGGCCGGGGAGCTGTTTTTT. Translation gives CASSPLTAGGQAGELFF.